This T cell receptor (beta chain) was sequenced in a study of identical twins. Whole-study findings and limits: Because invariant MAIT and iNKT cells could be present, zero-insertion analyses could be partly confounded.

Concerning this clonotype itself: No antigen is known for it.

A universal primer site arose from template switching, and cDNA bore unique molecular identifiers. A single record per CDR3 protein comes from TCRdb applying MiXCR to the 5' RACE reads. In the table there are 420,000 or so distinct CDR3 sequences, 15% to 20% of which are singletons. Everyone who gave samples was a healthy Caucasian. Sample: naive T cells sorted from blood. This clonotype was sampled from a man in his fifties or sixties in good health.

This CDR3 reads CASSSPGLASIYEQYF. As DNA, the CDR3 is TGTGCCAGCAGTTCCCCGGGACTAGCGTCGATCTACGAGCAGTACTTC. The V gene is TRBV6-2 or TRBV6-3, the J gene TRBJ2-7; 10 nucleotides line up with TRBD2. With V trimmed by 4 bases and J by 3 bases, 9 bases remained unmatched. Germline V gene lookup returns CDR1 MNHEY and CDR2 SVGEGT. This CDR3 has 16 amino acids.